The 15 T cell receptor beta chains listed next were all sequenced from one sample in a study of cytomegalovirus exposure and HLA in healthy donors. TCRdb keeps only in-frame clones here, not all; method: immunoSEQ multiplex PCR. The sample includes roughly 120,000 clones, roughly 93% seen only once; the top ten take 1% to 1.5%. Material for sequencing was PBMCs. The source is a woman between 18 and 29 years old in good health and CMV-seronegative.

The genes are TRBV18 and TRBJ1-1; D may be TRBD1 (6 bases). The germline V gene has CDR1 KGHSH and CDR2 LQKENI. V gave up 4 bases and J gave up 0 bases, with 12 bases separating them. The CDR3 sequence is 15 residues long. CDR3 sequence reads: CASSRTGIMNTEAFF. In DNA form, the CDR3 reads TGTGCCAGCTCACGAACAGGGATCATGAACACTGAAGCTTTCTTT.

The chain links TRBV6-5 to TRBJ2-1, with a possible D match to TRBD2 (6 bases). CDR1 and CDR2 from the germline V gene are MNHEY and SVGAGI. Between the trimmed V and J ends, which lost 7 bases and 10 bases, there was a span of 14 bases. CDR3 length: 12 amino acids. CDR3: CASILGTGEQFF. CDR3 DNA: TGTGCCAGCATTTTAGGGACTGGGGAGCAGTTCTTC.

This rearrangement joins TRBV5-1 to TRBJ2-7; 7 bases fit TRBD2. Looked up from germline, CDR1 is SGHRS and CDR2 is YFSETQ. Losses at the gene ends were 0 bases for V and 3 bases for J; bases not matched to a gene: 6. The CDR3 is 15 residues long. The CDR3 DNA sequence: TGCGCCAGCAGCTTGGTGGGAGGGGATGGCTACGAGCAGTACTTC. Protein product: CASSLVGGDGYEQYF.

This chain links TRBV7-2 with TRBJ2-1; perhaps TRBD2 as D (6 bases). The germline V gene encodes CDR1 SGHTA and CDR2 FQGNSA. The germline V and J ends were trimmed by 6 bases and 0 bases, with 15 bases remaining between them. The CDR3 has 16 residues. The CDR3, as DNA: TGTGCCAGCAGACAAGAGGGACTTAGCTCCTACAATGAGCAGTTCTTC. This sequence encodes CASRQEGLSSYNEQFF.

The chain uses TRBV5-4 and TRBJ2-1; D possibly corresponds to TRBD2 (6 bases). The CDR3 sequence is 13 residues long. Germline assignment: CDR1 SGHNT and CDR2 YYREEE (reference sequence). Trimming left V 4 bases short and J 6 bases short, with 11 bases between. CDR3 bases: TGTGCCAGCAGCGTTTATAGCGGCAATGAGCAGTTCTTC. Translating it yields CASSVYSGNEQFF.

This rearrangement joins TRBV4-1 to TRBJ2-2, with a possible D match to TRBD2 (6 bases). The CDR3 has 17 amino acids. Germline loops: CDR1 MGHRA, CDR2 YSYEKL. The V and J ends lost 3 bases and 2 bases respectively, with 16 bases between them. CDR3 bases: TGCGCCAGCAGCCACCCCCGGGGCGGGGCCAACACCGGGGAGCTGTTTTTT. Protein: CASSHPRGGANTGELFF.

The chain is built from TRBV6-1 and TRBJ1-2, with TRBD1 matching 7 bases. Trimming took 4 bases from V and 5 from J; bases not matched to a gene: 13. From germline, CDR1 is MNHNS and CDR2 SASEGT. The CDR3 runs 16 residues. The CDR3 bases are TGTGCCAGCAGTGCGCCTAATACAGGGGCAGGATATGGCTACACCTTC. It encodes CASSAPNTGAGYGYTF.

This chain uses TRBV5-4 with TRBJ2-5; 7 bases agree with TRBD1. Trimming took 5 bases from V and 1 from J; bases not matched to a gene: 8. CDR1 SGHNT and CDR2 YYREEE come from the germline V gene (reference sequence). This CDR3 contains 15 residues. CDR3 DNA: TGTGCCAGCAGTAAAGACCGGGACAGCCAAGAGACCCAGTACTTC. As protein: CASSKDRDSQETQYF.

V gene TRBV6-1 combines with J gene TRBJ1-6; TRBD1 agrees at 8 bases. The CDR3 covers 15 residues. Germline V gene lookup returns CDR1 MNHNS and CDR2 SASEGT. Trimming at V came to 6 bases and at J to 5 bases, leaving 6 bases not matched to a gene. CDR3 residues: CASRLRTGNNSPLHF. CDR3 DNA sequence: TGTGCCAGCAGGCTTAGGACAGGGAATAATTCACCCCTCCACTTT.

This clone has just one count. The chain links TRBV27 to TRBJ2-1, with D possibly matching TRBD2 (6 bases). CDR1 MNHEY and CDR2 SMNVEV come from the germline V gene (reference sequence). V lost 2 bases to trimming and J lost 7 bases, with 15 bases between them. This CDR3 is built from 15 residues. The CDR3 loop is CASSLMAGGKNEQFF. The CDR3 DNA is TGTGCCAGCAGTTTAATGGCGGGCGGGAAGAATGAGCAGTTCTTC.

The rearrangement uses TRBV5-1 and TRBJ1-1, with 9 positions matching TRBD1. J lost 1 base, V lost 4 bases, and 8 bases had no gene match. Germline V gives CDR1 SGHRS, CDR2 YFSETQ. This CDR3 has 16 amino acids. CDR3 loop: CASSMTGGFGNTEAFF. The DNA for the CDR3 is TGCGCCAGCAGCATGACAGGGGGATTTGGGAACACTGAAGCTTTCTTT.

The gene calls are TRBV28 and TRBJ2-6, with 9 positions matching TRBD1. This CDR3 has 17 amino acids. V was pared by 4 bases and J by 3 bases, with 7 bases of the junction left unmatched. Germline values: CDR1 MDHEN, CDR2 SYDVKM. Here the CDR3 DNA reads TGTGCCAGCAGTTCGGGACAGGGTAAAGGTGGGGCCAACGTCCTGACTTTC. This translates into CASSSGQGKGGANVLTF.

The rearrangement links TRBV19 to TRBJ1-5; D not resolved. This CDR3 spans 13 amino acids. Germline-derived CDR1 and CDR2 are LNHDA and SQIVND (reference sequence). Trimming took 3 bases from V and 4 from J, leaving 7 bases between them. The CDR3 sequence is CASSIKENQPQHF. The DNA for the CDR3 is TGTGCCAGTAGTATTAAGGAGAATCAGCCCCAGCATTTT.

The rearrangement joins TRBV6-6 to TRBJ1-2; 7 nucleotides line up with TRBD1. The CDR3 has 13 residues. Germline V gene sequence: CDR1 MNHNY, CDR2 SVGAGI (reference sequence). With V trimmed by 5 bases and J by 8 bases, 8 bases remained unmatched. The CDR3 DNA sequence: TGTGCCAGCAGTACTACAGGGGATCGGGGCTACACCTTC. Translation gives CASSTTGDRGYTF.

The gene calls are TRBV7-9 and TRBJ2-1, with D perhaps TRBD2 (6 bases). Trimming cost V 5 bases and J 6 bases, with 11 bases left between them. The CDR3 is 13 amino acids. Looked up from germline, CDR1 is SEHNR and CDR2 is FQNEAQ (reference sequence). The CDR3 DNA reads as TGTGCCAGCAGCCCCGGGAGTCCCAATGAGCAGTTCTTC. This translates into CASSPGSPNEQFF.